The source of this T cell receptor (beta chain) is a study of response to subunit inactivated influenza vaccine (dated by TCRdb to the late 2010s). General notes on the study: To follow how T cells responded to a trivalent subunit inactivated influenza vaccine, the researchers relied on deep quantitative profiling of the T cell receptor repertoire.

To prepare the library, RT-PCR was applied. Sequencing was performed on an Illumina HiSeq 2500. Starting from the raw public reads, TCRdb applied fastp trimming at Q25, assembled clones with MiXCR and retained in-frame beta chains. Identical CDR3 protein sequences are pooled into one entry, listed with their most common genes and DNA. For this sample there are under 750,000 distinct CDR3 sequences; 10% to 15% appear just once. The top ten constitute roughly a tenth of the sample. The research as a whole found: It was suggested by the authors that each seasonal influenza vaccination may recruit only a limited number of new T cells.

Trimmed from V: 7 bases; trimmed from J: 1 base; junction bases lacking a gene match: 1. CDR3 length: 13 amino acids, cysteine to phenylalanine. Left in the record is the CDR3 DNA by itself, 39 bases read in frame from the first base. Looking up the germline V gene (reference sequence) yields CDR1 GTSNPN and CDR2 SVGIG. This clonotype was picked up a small number of times. This receptor's antigen is unknown. Per-base quality was not reported, and no clone a single base away is much larger than it. Recombination joined TRBV30 with TRBJ2-2; TRBD2 aligns with 9 central bases. This sequence originates from a man aged 50-60 years who received an inactivated influenza vaccine. Donor details come from another sample of the same person, matched by shared clones. The sample was PBMCs from blood, taken on the day of vaccination. The CDR3 region reads CAFSGGNTGELFF. The DNA sequence reads TGTGCCTTTAGCGGGGGGAACACCGGGGAGCTGTTTTTT. Reference TRBV30 and TRBJ2-2 genes cover what lies past the CDR3, so the full variable domain is SQTIHQWPATLVQPVGSPLSLECTVEGTSNPNLYWYRQAAGRGLQLLFYSVGIGQISSEVPQNLSASRPQDRQFILSSKKLLLSDSGFYLCAFSGGNTGELFFGEGSRLTVL.